The 5 T cell receptor beta chains below were found in one sample sequenced in a study of beta chain features in type 1 diabetes. Expressed TCRB transcripts were sequenced because the entire RNA isolate underwent reverse transcription. Produced via immunoSEQ multiplex PCR; TCRdb's table is partial and in-frame only. The sample gives approximately 140,000 clones, 6.9% of which show up once; approximately 1.4% is in the top ten. The source material was central memory CD4+ T cells from blood. The source of these receptors is a woman in her 30s in good health.

The chain combines TRBV6-4 with TRBJ2-1; the match to TRBD2 covers 12 bases. The germline V gene encodes CDR1 MRHNA and CDR2 SNTAGT. This CDR3 is built from 13 residues. V was clipped by 6 bases and J by 10 bases; unmatched bases: 4. The CDR3 region has the DNA TGTGCCAGCAGCCGACTAGCGGGAGACGAGCAGTTCTTC. It translates to CASSRLAGDEQFF.

The rearrangement uses TRBV30 and TRBJ2-3, with TRBD2 matching over 8 bases. The CDR3 has 14 amino acids. Germline lookup yields CDR1 GTSNPN and CDR2 SVGIG (reference sequence). Losses at the gene ends were 0 bases for V and 8 bases for J; bases not matched to a gene: 7. This CDR3 is CAWSVAGVGGTQYF. The CDR3 bases are TGTGCCTGGAGTGTAGCGGGAGTTGGAGGTACGCAGTATTTT.

This clone appeared many times. The rearrangement uses TRBV5-8 and TRBJ2-2; 10 bases map to TRBD1. After removal of 4 bases from V and 5 bases from J, the junction contained 2 bases not matched to a gene. The CDR3 is made up of 14 amino acids. Germline CDR1 and CDR2: SGHTS and YDEGEE. For the CDR3, the DNA is TGTGCCAGCAGCCCGGGACAGGGGACCGGGGAGCTGTTTTTT. Translation: CASSPGQGTGELFF.

The chain links TRBV7-2 to TRBJ2-5, with 7 bases matching TRBD2. With V trimmed by 1 base and J by 3 bases, 5 bases remained unmatched. In germline, CDR1 is SGHTA, CDR2 FQGNSA. The CDR3 spans 15 residues. The CDR3 is CASSLEYAGEETQYF. As DNA, the CDR3 is TGTGCCAGCAGCTTAGAATACGCGGGAGAAGAGACCCAGTACTTC.

The table lists this clone with many counts. The chain combines TRBV5-1 with TRBJ2-7, with D possibly TRBD2 on 5 matching bases. Germline assignment: CDR1 SGHRS and CDR2 YFSETQ. With 2 bases removed from V and 6 bases from J, the gap between germline ends came to 6 bases. The CDR3 runs to 11 residues. The CDR3 DNA reads TGCGCCAGCAGCTTCGAGGGCGAGCAGTACTTC. This codes for CASSFEGEQYF.